Listed here are 26 T cell receptor beta chains from one sample, sequenced in a study of preoperative IRX-2 immunotherapy in early breast cancer. Treatment here: preoperative locoregional IRX-2 cytokine immunotherapy. Assay: immunoSEQ multiplex PCR; the TCRdb copy retains only in-frame clones and omits some. Among roughly 3,400 clones listed, about 75% were seen once. Sequences were derived from tumor tissue, sampled before IRX-2 immunotherapy. These receptors originate from a human donor with breast cancer.

V gene TRBV19 combines with J gene TRBJ2-3; 7 nucleotides match TRBD2. Trimming cost V 4 bases and J 1 base; bases outside gene matches: 5. The germline V gene encodes CDR1 LNHDA and CDR2 SQIVND (reference sequence). The CDR3 length is 15 residues. The CDR3 sequence: CASSTWGRGTDTQYF. CDR3 bases: TGTGCCAGTAGTACCTGGGGGAGGGGCACAGATACGCAGTATTTT.

This clone was seen a handful of times. This chain uses TRBV18 with TRBJ2-7; tentative D call: TRBD1 (6 bases). This CDR3 region has 14 residues. CDR1 and CDR2 (germline): KGHSH, LQKENI. V was clipped by 5 bases and J by 1 base, with 12 bases between them. The CDR3 protein is CASSSGQQSYEQYF. CDR3 nucleotides: TGTGCCAGCTCATCTGGACAGCAGTCCTACGAGCAGTACTTC.

This clone was counted only a few times. V usage is TRBV28 and J usage is TRBJ2-4; D gene uncertain. Germline loops: CDR1 MDHEN, CDR2 SYDVKM. V lost 6 bases, J lost 0 bases, and 12 bases lay in between. The CDR3 is 15 amino acids. The CDR3 DNA sequence: TGTGCCAGCAGCCCCCAGAAACTAGCCAAAAACATTCAGTACTTC. It is translated as CASSPQKLAKNIQYF.

V gene TRBV28 combines with J gene TRBJ1-1; 7 nucleotides align to TRBD1. The ends lost 2 bases at V and 5 bases at J; junction bases unmatched: 17. Looked up from germline, CDR1 is MDHEN and CDR2 is SYDVKM. This CDR3 spans 18 amino acids. The CDR3 sequence is CASSLGYGLTGRKTEAFF. As DNA, the CDR3 is TGTGCCAGCAGTTTAGGCTACGGTCTGACAGGGCGGAAAACTGAAGCTTTCTTT.

This clone was picked up a small number of times. This chain uses TRBV19 with TRBJ1-1; D gene uncertain. This CDR3 is built from 14 residues. V lost 7 bases and J 1 base, leaving 13 bases between the germline ends. Germline CDR1 and CDR2: LNHDA and SQIVND (reference sequence). The CDR3 loop reads CASTKGPTNTEAFF. The CDR3 DNA reads as TGTGCCAGTACGAAGGGTCCGACGAACACTGAAGCTTTCTTT.

The CDR3 spells CASSEAGRGYEQYF. CDR3 DNA sequence: TGTGCCAGCAGTGAAGCAGGCAGGGGCTACGAGCAGTACTTC. V is TRBV6-1 and J is TRBJ2-7; D perhaps matches TRBD1 (6 bases). V lost 0 bases to trimming and J lost 3 bases, with 9 bases between them. The CDR3 is 14 residues long. Germline-derived CDR1 and CDR2 are MNHNS and SASEGT.

V and J are TRBV18 and TRBJ1-6; 7 bases are shared with TRBD1. V was pared by 3 bases and J by 8 bases, with 4 bases of the junction left unmatched. CDR1 and CDR2 (germline): KGHSH, LQKENI. This CDR3 has 14 residues. DNA for the CDR3: TGTGCCAGCTCACCGACAGGGAGGGATTCACCCCTCCACTTT. Protein: CASSPTGRDSPLHF. Combining the CDR3 with reference TRBV18 and TRBJ1-6 gives the whole variable domain NAGVMQNPRHLVRRRGQEARLRCSPMKGHSHVYWYRQLPEEGLKFMVYLQKENIIDESGMPKERFSAEFPKEGPSILRIQQVVRGDSAAYFCASSPTGRDSPLHFGNGTRLTVT.

This rearrangement joins TRBV6-8 to TRBJ1-1, with 11 nucleotides matching TRBD1. The CDR3 totals 18 residues. The V gene's germline CDR1 is MNHGY and CDR2 SAAAGT. The ends lost 2 bases at V and 1 base at J; junction bases unmatched: 9. The CDR3, as DNA: TGTGCCAGCAGTTACATCGGGACAGGGGGGTTCCCGAACACTGAAGCTTTCTTT. Protein product: CASSYIGTGGFPNTEAFF.

The chain combines TRBV7-5 with TRBJ1-1; TRBD1, the table's D call, lacks a check against the DNA. TRBV7-5 is deemed a pseudogene. The CDR3 is 15 amino acids. CDR3 sequence reads: CASTEGTGLNTEAFF. The CDR3, as DNA: TGTGCCAGCACCGAAGGGACAGGACTGAACACTGAAGCTTTCTTT.

This sequence joins TRBV7-1 and TRBJ1-2, with D tentatively TRBD1 (6 bases). Being an ORF, TRBV7-1 has a function that is uncertain. V was pared by 4 bases and J by 4 bases, with 10 bases between. This CDR3 has 13 amino acids. The CDR3: CASSLTGSYGYTF. CDR3 sequence (DNA): TGTGCCAGCAGCTTAACAGGGTCCTATGGCTACACCTTC.

The chain combines TRBV6-8 with TRBJ2-7; 10 nucleotides line up with TRBD1. CDR1 MNHGY and CDR2 SAAAGT come from the germline V gene. This CDR3 has 13 residues. V dropped 5 bases and J dropped 3; count of bases not matched to a gene: 1. In DNA form, the CDR3 reads TGTGCCAGCAGTGACAGGGGGCTCTACGAGCAGTACTTC. This codes for CASSDRGLYEQYF.

The chain uses TRBV18 and TRBJ2-5; 7 bases fit TRBD1. The CDR3 covers 15 residues. The junction had 5 bases not matched to a gene; V was cut back by 3 bases and J by 1 base. From germline, CDR1 is KGHSH and CDR2 LQKENI. This chain's CDR3 is CASSPWDSSQETQYF. The DNA of the CDR3 is TGTGCCAGCTCACCTTGGGACAGCTCCCAAGAGACCCAGTACTTC.

Concerning this clone: At one of its ends the junction is not consistent with the germline gene, which may arise from a read error. J is TRBJ2-5 and V is TRBV5-1; D is perhaps TRBD2 (6 bases). CDR1 is SGHRS and CDR2 is YFSETQ in the germline V gene. The CDR3 has 14 residues. CDR3 DNA sequence: TGCACCAGCAGCTTGATGGGGGGTCCGGAGACCCAGTACTTC. Its protein product is CTSSLMGGPETQYF.

V gene TRBV28 combines with J gene TRBJ2-7; perhaps TRBD1 as D (5 bases). Between the trimmed V and J ends, which lost 6 bases and 3 bases, there was a span of 9 bases. CDR1 is MDHEN and CDR2 is SYDVKM in the germline V gene. CDR3 length: 12 residues. Here the CDR3 reads CASRGQVYEQYF. The CDR3 DNA follows: TGTGCCAGCAGGGGGCAGGTCTACGAGCAGTACTTC. Full variable domain (missing parts from reference TRBV28 and TRBJ2-7): DVKVTQSSRYLVKRTGEKVFLECVQDMDHENMFWYRQDPGLGLRLIYFSYDVKMKEKGDIPEGYSVSREKKERFSLILESASTNQTSMYLCASRGQVYEQYFGPGTRLTVT.

This chain joins TRBV28 and TRBJ2-7; the D gene is possibly TRBD1 (6 bases). The CDR3 extends over 13 amino acids. The V gene lost 5 bases and the J gene lost 2 bases, with 10 bases spanning the gap. Germline V gene data show CDR1 as MDHEN and CDR2 as SYDVKM. CDR3 in amino acids: CASSTGNPYEQYF. DNA of the CDR3: TGTGCCAGCAGTACAGGGAACCCCTACGAGCAGTACTTC.

This clone turned up a few times. The chain has TRBV6-8 and TRBJ2-1; 13 bases map to TRBD2. The CDR3 loop spans 18 amino acids. V dropped 6 bases and J dropped 6; count of bases not matched to a gene: 14. The V gene's germline CDR1 is MNHGY and CDR2 SAAAGT. The CDR3 protein is CASRKWTSGRSSPNEQFF. CDR3 sequence (DNA): TGTGCCAGCAGGAAGTGGACTAGCGGGAGATCGTCGCCCAATGAGCAGTTCTTC.

The chain uses TRBV29-1 and TRBJ1-1; D ambiguous. In germline, CDR1 is SQVTM, CDR2 ANQGSEA. This CDR3 has 13 residues. The CDR3 loop reads CTQVRGRNTEAFF. CDR3 in DNA: TGCACCCAAGTCCGGGGAAGGAACACTGAAGCTTTCTTT.

With regard to this clone: One end of the junction is discordant with germline, which a read error may explain. The chain combines TRBV6-8 with TRBJ1-2; 8 bases are a match to TRBD1. This CDR3 spans 13 amino acids. Germline CDR1 and CDR2: MNHGY and SAAAGT. This CDR3 reads CANSRDRRGGYTF. The CDR3 nucleotides read TGTGCCAACAGTCGGGACAGGCGGGGTGGCTACACCTTC.

This chain joins TRBV19 and TRBJ2-1; maybe TRBD1 (6 bases). Trimming cost V 7 bases and J 9 bases, with 13 bases left between them. Looked up from germline, CDR1 is LNHDA and CDR2 is SQIVND (reference sequence). The CDR3 is 12 amino acids. The CDR3 DNA reads TGTGCCAGTACCAATCCGACAGGTGAGCAGTTCTTC. As protein: CASTNPTGEQFF.

The sample holds a few counts of this clone. The chain combines TRBV6-8 with TRBJ1-3, with TRBD1 matching over 7 bases. The length of the CDR3 is 17 residues. V was pared by 5 bases and J by 4 bases, with 14 bases of the junction left unmatched. Per the germline V gene, CDR1 is MNHGY and CDR2 is SAAAGT. CDR3 bases: TGTGCCAGCAGTGTGGGGATAACAGGGGCACAAGGAAACACCATATATTTT. Translation gives CASSVGITGAQGNTIYF.

The V and J genes are TRBV1 and TRBJ1-5. TRBV1 is flagged as a pseudogene. The length of the CDR3 is 17 residues. Written as DNA, the CDR3 is TGCGCCAGCAGCCTCCGTAGCGGCCCAGATAGCAATCAGCCCCAGCATTTT. This sequence encodes CASSLRSGPDSNQPQHF.

The J gene is TRBJ1-4, the V gene TRBV29-1; D is uncertain. The length of the CDR3 is 14 residues. Germline-derived CDR1 and CDR2 are SQVTM and ANQGSEA. Between the trimmed V and J ends, which lost 5 bases and 7 bases, there was a span of 17 bases. CDR3 nucleotide sequence: TGCAGCGTTTGTTTAGGAGGGTGGGCTGAAAAACTGTTTTTT. It specifies CSVCLGGWAEKLFF.

The V call is TRBV18, the J call TRBJ2-4; D gene uncertain. V lost 2 bases and J lost 6, with 14 bases in between. Germline CDR1 reads KGHSH; CDR2 reads LQKENI. This CDR3 has 15 amino acids. In DNA, the CDR3 is TGTGCCAGCTCACCAGGACGCGGAGAACGAAACATTCAGTACTTC. This translates into CASSPGRGERNIQYF.

V and J are TRBV12-5 and TRBJ2-1; 8 bases are a match to TRBD1. The CDR3 consists of 15 residues. Germline V gene sequence: CDR1 LGHNT, CDR2 FRNRAP. V lost 0 bases, J lost 8 bases, and 6 bases stayed unmatched. The CDR3 DNA follows: TGTGCTAGTGGTTTGGTCGGACAGGGTATAGATGAGCAGTTCTTC. Protein: CASGLVGQGIDEQFF.

The chain carries TRBV6-8 and TRBJ2-1; 10 bases map to TRBD2. V trimming: 7 bases; J trimming: 6 bases; junction bases outside the gene matches: 6. Germline loops: CDR1 MNHGY, CDR2 SAAAGT. This CDR3 spans 14 amino acids. CDR3 loop: CASTQGLAANEQFF. The CDR3 DNA sequence: TGTGCCAGCACCCAAGGACTAGCGGCCAATGAGCAGTTCTTC.

This chain links TRBV6-8 with TRBJ1-1; D is undetermined. Germline CDR1 is MNHGY and CDR2 is SAAAGT. V was cut by 6 bases and J by 7 bases, with 21 bases left in between. The CDR3 spans 15 residues. CDR3 in amino acids: CASRARQLDPNEAFF. The CDR3, as DNA: TGTGCCAGCAGGGCGAGGCAGCTCGACCCAAATGAAGCTTTCTTT.